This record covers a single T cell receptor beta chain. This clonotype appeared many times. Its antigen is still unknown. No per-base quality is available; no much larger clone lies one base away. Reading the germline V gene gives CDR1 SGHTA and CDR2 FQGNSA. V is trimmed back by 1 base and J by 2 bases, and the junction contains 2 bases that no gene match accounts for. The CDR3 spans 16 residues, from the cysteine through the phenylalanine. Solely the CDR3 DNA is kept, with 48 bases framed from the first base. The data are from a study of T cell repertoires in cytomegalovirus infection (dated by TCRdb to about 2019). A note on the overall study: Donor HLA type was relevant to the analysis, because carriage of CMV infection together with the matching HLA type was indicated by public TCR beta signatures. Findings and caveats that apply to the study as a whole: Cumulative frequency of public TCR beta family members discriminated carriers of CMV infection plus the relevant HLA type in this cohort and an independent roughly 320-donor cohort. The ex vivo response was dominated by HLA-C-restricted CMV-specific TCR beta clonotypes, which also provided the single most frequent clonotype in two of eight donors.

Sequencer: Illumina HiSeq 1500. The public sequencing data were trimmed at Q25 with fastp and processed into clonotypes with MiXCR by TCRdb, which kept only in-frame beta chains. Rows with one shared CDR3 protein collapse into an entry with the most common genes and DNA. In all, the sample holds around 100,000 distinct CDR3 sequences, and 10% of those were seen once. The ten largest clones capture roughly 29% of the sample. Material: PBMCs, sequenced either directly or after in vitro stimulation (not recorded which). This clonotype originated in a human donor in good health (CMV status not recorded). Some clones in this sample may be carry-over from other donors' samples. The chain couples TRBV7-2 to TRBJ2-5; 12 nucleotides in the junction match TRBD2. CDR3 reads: CASSLGTSGIQETQYF. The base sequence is TGTGCCAGCAGCTTAGGGACTAGCGGGATTCAAGAGACCCAGTACTTC. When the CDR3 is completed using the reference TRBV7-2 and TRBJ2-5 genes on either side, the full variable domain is GAGVSQSPSNKVTEKGKDVELRCDPISGHTALYWYRQSLGQGLEFLIYFQGNSAPDKSGLPSDRFSAERTGGSVSTLTIQRTQQEDSAVYLCASSLGTSGIQETQYFGPGTRLLVL.